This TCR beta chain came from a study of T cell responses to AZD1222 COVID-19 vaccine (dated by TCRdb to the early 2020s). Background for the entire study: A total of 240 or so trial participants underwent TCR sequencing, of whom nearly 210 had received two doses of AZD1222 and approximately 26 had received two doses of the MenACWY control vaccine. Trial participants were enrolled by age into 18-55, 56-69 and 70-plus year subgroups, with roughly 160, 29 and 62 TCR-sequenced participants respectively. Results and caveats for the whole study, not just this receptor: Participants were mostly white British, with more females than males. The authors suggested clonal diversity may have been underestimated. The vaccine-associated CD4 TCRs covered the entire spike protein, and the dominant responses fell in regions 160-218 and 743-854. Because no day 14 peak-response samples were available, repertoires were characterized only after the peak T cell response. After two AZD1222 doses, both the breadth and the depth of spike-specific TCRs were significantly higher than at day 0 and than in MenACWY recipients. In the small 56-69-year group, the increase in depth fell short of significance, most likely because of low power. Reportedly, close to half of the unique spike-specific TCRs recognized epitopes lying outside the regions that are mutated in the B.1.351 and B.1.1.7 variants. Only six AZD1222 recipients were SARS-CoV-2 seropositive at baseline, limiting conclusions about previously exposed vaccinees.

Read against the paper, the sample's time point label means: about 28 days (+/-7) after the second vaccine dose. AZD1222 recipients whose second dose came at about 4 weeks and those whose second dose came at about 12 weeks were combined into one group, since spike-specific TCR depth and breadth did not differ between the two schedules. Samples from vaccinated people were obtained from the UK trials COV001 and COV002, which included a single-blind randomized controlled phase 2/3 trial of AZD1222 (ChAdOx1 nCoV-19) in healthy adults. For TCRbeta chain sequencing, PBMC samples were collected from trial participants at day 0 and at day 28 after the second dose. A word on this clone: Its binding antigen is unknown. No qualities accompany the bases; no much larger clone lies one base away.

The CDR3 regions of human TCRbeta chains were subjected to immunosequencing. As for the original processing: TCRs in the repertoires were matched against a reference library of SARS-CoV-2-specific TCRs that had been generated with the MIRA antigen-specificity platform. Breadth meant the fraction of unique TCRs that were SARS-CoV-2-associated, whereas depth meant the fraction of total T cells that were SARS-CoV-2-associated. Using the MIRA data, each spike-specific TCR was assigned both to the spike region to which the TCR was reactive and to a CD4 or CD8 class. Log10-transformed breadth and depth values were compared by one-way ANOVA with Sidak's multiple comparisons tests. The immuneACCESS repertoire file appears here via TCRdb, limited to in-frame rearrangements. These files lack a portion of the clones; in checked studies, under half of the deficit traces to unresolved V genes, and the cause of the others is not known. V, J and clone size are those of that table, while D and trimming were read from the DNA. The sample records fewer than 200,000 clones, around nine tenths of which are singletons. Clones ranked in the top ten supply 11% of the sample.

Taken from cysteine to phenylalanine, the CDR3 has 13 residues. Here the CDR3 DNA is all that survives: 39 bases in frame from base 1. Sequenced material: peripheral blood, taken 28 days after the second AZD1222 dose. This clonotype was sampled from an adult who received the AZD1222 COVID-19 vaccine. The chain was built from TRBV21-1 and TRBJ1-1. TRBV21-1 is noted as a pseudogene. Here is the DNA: TGTGCCAGCACCAGACCACGGGACACTGAAGCTTTCTTT. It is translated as CASTRPRDTEAFF.